The present T cell receptor (beta chain) was sequenced within a study of blood T cell repertoires in COVID-19. After removal of 4 bases from V and 1 base from J, the junction contained 3 bases not matched to a gene. The germline V gene has CDR1 MNHEY and CDR2 SMNVEV (reference sequence). The CDR3 spans 14 residues. Generated by immunoSEQ multiplex PCR, the TCRdb table keeps only in-frame clones and is missing some. This table holds approximately 260,000 clones, around nine tenths found once. This receptor was identified in a woman aged 18 to 35 who had recovered from COVID-19. The chain recombines TRBV27 with TRBJ1-2, with TRBD1 matching over 7 bases. Sequencing was done on a sample of PBMCs or T cells enriched from blood (not recorded which). The CDR3 loop is CASSSGQVNYGYTF. CDR3 nucleotides: TGTGCCAGCAGTTCCGGACAGGTTAACTATGGCTACACCTTC.